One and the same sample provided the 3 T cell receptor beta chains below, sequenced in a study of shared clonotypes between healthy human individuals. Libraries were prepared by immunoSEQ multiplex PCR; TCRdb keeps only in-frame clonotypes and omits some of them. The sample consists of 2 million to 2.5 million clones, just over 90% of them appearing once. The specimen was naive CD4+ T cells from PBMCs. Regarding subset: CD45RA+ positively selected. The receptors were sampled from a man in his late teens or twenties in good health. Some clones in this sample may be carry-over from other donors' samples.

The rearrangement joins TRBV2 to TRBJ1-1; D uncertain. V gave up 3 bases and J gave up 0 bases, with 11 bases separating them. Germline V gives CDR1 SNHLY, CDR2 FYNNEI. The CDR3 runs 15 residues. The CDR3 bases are TGTGCCAGCAGTGATGTCTCAGCCATGAACACTGAAGCTTTCTTT. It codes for CASSDVSAMNTEAFF.

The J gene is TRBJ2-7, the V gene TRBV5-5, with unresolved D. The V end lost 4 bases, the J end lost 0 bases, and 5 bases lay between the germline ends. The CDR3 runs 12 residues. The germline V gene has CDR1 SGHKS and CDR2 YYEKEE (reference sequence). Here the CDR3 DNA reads TGTGCCAGCAGCGTGGGCTCCTACGAGCAGTACTTC. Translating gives CASSVGSYEQYF.

In nucleotides, the CDR3 is TGTGCCAGCAGCTCCAGGGAGGGGGGGGATACGCAGTATTTT. Its translation: CASSSREGGDTQYF. V is TRBV5-4 and J is TRBJ2-3; a weak D match, TRBD2 (7 bases). Germline lookup yields CDR1 SGHNT and CDR2 YYREEE (reference sequence). The CDR3 runs 14 residues. The V gene lost 3 bases and the J gene lost 6 bases, with 14 bases spanning the gap.